The 31 T cell receptor beta chains presented below share a single source sample, sequenced in a study of CD8 T cells in Susac syndrome. Reverse transcription used about 0.45 to 1 ug RNA and random hexamers. MiXCR was run by TCRdb on the immunoSEQ multiplex PCR reads, yielding one entry per CDR3 protein. The top ten hold 0.11% to 0.15% of the sample, which has about 120,000 distinct CDR3 sequences, nearly 95% seen once. The sequencing input was CD4+ T cells from PBMCs. These receptors originate from a human donor in good health.

The chain is built from TRBV11-2 and TRBJ2-1; D call uncertain. The CDR3 is made up of 14 amino acids. Germline assignment: CDR1 SGHAT and CDR2 FQNNGV. The ends were cut back, 8 bases at V and 6 bases at J, with 17 bases in the middle. This CDR3 reads CASSERLTFNEQFF. CDR3 DNA: TGTGCCAGCTCGGAGCGTCTCACTTTCAATGAGCAGTTCTTC.

In the case of this clonotype: One end of the junction does not line up with germline, which may come from a read error. This chain connects TRBV27 to TRBJ2-7, with a tentative D call TRBD2 (6 bases). Germline-derived CDR1 and CDR2 are MNHEY and SMNVEV (reference sequence). The CDR3 sequence is 15 residues long. The CDR3 nucleotides read TGTGCCAGCAGTTTATGGCGCGGGGACGACTACGCGCAGTACTTC. It codes for CASSLWRGDDYAQYF.

This clonotype was recorded only once. V usage is TRBV29-1 and J usage is TRBJ2-1, with 7 bases lining up with TRBD2. CDR1 is SQVTM and CDR2 is ANQGSEA in the germline V gene. J gave up 4 bases and V 5 bases, and 11 bases lay outside the gene matches. This CDR3 has 15 amino acids. Here the CDR3 reads CSVLEGLVSYNEQFF. The CDR3 nucleotides are TGCAGCGTTTTGGAAGGACTAGTCTCGTACAATGAGCAGTTCTTC.

The genes are TRBV6-1 and TRBJ1-2; 7 bases are a match to TRBD1. After removal of 5 bases from V and 4 bases from J, the junction contained 7 bases not matched to a gene. The CDR3 extends over 14 amino acids. Germline V gives CDR1 MNHNS, CDR2 SASEGT. The CDR3 region has the DNA TGTGCCAGCAGTACCGGGACAGAAGGCTATGGCTACACCTTC. Protein product: CASSTGTEGYGYTF.

This rearrangement joins TRBV3-1 to TRBJ1-5; D remains unclear. V lost 3 bases and J lost 5, with 11 bases in between. The CDR3 sequence is 14 residues long. Germline assignment: CDR1 LGHDT and CDR2 YNNKEL (reference sequence). CDR3 DNA sequence: TGTGCCAGCAGCCATTCAGGCGAGCATCAGCCCCAGCATTTT. As protein: CASSHSGEHQPQHF.

The chain links TRBV7-8 to TRBJ1-2; D possibly corresponds to TRBD1 (6 bases). V lost 7 bases to trimming and J lost 7 bases, with 13 bases between them. Looked up from germline, CDR1 is SGHVS and CDR2 is FQNEAQ. The CDR3 spans 12 residues. DNA for the CDR3: TGTGCCAGCATGCGGTCCAGGGGTGGCTACACCTTC. Translating it yields CASMRSRGGYTF.

CDR3 sequence: CASHSGGGVGANVLTF. DNA of the CDR3: TGTGCCAGCCATTCAGGGGGCGGGGTTGGGGCCAACGTCCTGACTTTC. The chain uses TRBV27 and TRBJ2-6; 8 bases fit TRBD1. The germline V gene encodes CDR1 MNHEY and CDR2 SMNVEV (reference sequence). The V gene end was trimmed by 8 bases and the J gene end by 3 bases; junction bases not matched to a gene: 9. The CDR3 consists of 16 residues. The whole variable domain, filled in from reference TRBV27 and TRBJ2-6, reads EAQVTQNPRYLITVTGKKLTVTCSQNMNHEYMSWYRQDPGLGLRQIYYSMNVEVTDKGDVPEGYKVSRKEKRNFPLILESPSPNQTSLYFCASHSGGGVGANVLTFGAGSRLTVL.

The rearrangement uses TRBV7-2 and TRBJ1-4; no reliable D call. The V end was cut by 5 bases, the J end by 6 bases, with 16 bases between. The germline V gene encodes CDR1 SGHTA and CDR2 FQGNSA. The CDR3 consists of 15 residues. The CDR3 DNA is TGTGCCAGCAGCCATCAGGTCTCGTGGGATGAAAAACTGTTTTTT. Translated: CASSHQVSWDEKLFF.

V is TRBV4-3 and J is TRBJ2-5, with TRBD1 as a possible D gene (6 bases). CDR3 length equals 15 residues. The V end lost 2 bases, the J end lost 4 bases, and 14 bases lay between the germline ends. Germline V gives CDR1 LGHNA, CDR2 YSLEER. The CDR3 DNA follows: TGCGCCAGCAGCCAAATGACAGGTGGTGGAGAGACCCAGTACTTC. Protein product: CASSQMTGGGETQYF.

The gene calls are TRBV2 and TRBJ1-5; D not resolved. Between the trimmed V and J ends, which lost 3 bases and 2 bases, there was a span of 5 bases. Germline CDR1 SNHLY, CDR2 FYNNEI. The CDR3 is 13 residues long. The CDR3 coding sequence is TGTGCCAGCAGTGAGATAGGCAATCAGCCCCAGCATTTT. It codes for CASSEIGNQPQHF.

This chain uses TRBV12-3 or TRBV12-4 with TRBJ1-2; D possibly corresponds to TRBD1 (5 bases). The CDR3 is 13 amino acids. V dropped 4 bases and J dropped 5 bases, with 11 bases sitting between them. Here the CDR3 reads CASSSRDGYGYTF. The CDR3 region has the DNA TGTGCCAGCAGTTCCAGGGACGGTTATGGCTACACCTTC.

The chain is built from TRBV19 and TRBJ2-1; D may be TRBD2 (6 bases). V gave up 7 bases and J gave up 4 bases, with 17 bases separating them. Per germline, CDR1 LNHDA and CDR2 SQIVND (reference sequence). The length of the CDR3 is 15 residues. The CDR3 here is CASNIGGAEYNEQFF. The CDR3 nucleotides are TGTGCCAGTAACATCGGCGGGGCAGAATACAATGAGCAGTTCTTC.

CDR3 in amino acids: CASSPKGRGVRDTEAFF. In nucleotides, the CDR3 is TGTGCCAGCAGCCCAAAGGGCCGCGGAGTGAGGGACACTGAAGCTTTCTTT. The rearrangement links TRBV11-1 to TRBJ1-1; D not resolved. CDR1 SGHAT and CDR2 FQDESV come from the germline V gene (reference sequence). Deletions cut 5 bases from V and 3 bases from J, with 22 bases between. The CDR3 is made up of 17 amino acids. Combining the CDR3 with reference TRBV11-1 and TRBJ1-1 gives the whole variable domain EAEVAQSPRYKITEKSQAVAFWCDPISGHATLYWYRQILGQGPELLVQFQDESVVDDSQLPKDRFSAERLKGVDSTLKIQPAELGDSAMYLCASSPKGRGVRDTEAFFGQGTRLTVV.

The rearrangement links TRBV20-1 to TRBJ1-2; 7 bases align to TRBD1. Germline V lookup: CDR1 DFQATT, CDR2 SNEGSKA (reference sequence). This CDR3 has 14 residues. Trimming cost V 6 bases and J 7 bases; bases outside gene matches: 14. As DNA, the CDR3 is TGCAGTGCCCCCGCGGAGGGGGCGCTTCGTGGCTACACCTTC. It yields the protein CSAPAEGALRGYTF.

The chain employs TRBV20-1 and TRBJ2-1, with 7 bases matching TRBD2. CDR3 length: 15 amino acids. Germline V CDR1 and CDR2: DFQATT, SNEGSKA (reference sequence). V shed 5 bases and J 8 bases; nucleotides not matched to a gene: 15. The CDR3 sequence: CSAGLGGLGRHEQFF. The CDR3, as DNA: TGCAGTGCTGGCCTCGGGGGGTTGGGCCGTCATGAGCAGTTCTTC.

The J gene is TRBJ1-2, the V gene TRBV7-9, with TRBD1 matching over 7 bases. The J segment lost 3 bases and the V segment lost 5 bases, leaving 15 bases of the junction unmatched. Germline V lookup: CDR1 SEHNR, CDR2 FQNEAQ (reference sequence). This CDR3 is built from 17 residues. In DNA, the CDR3 is TGTGCCAGCAGCCGACTCCAGGTGGGACAGCTATACTATGGCTACACCTTC. Translated, it gives CASSRLQVGQLYYGYTF.

The V gene is TRBV16, the J gene TRBJ2-1; D is uncertain. CDR3 size: 12 residues. The V end lost 0 bases, the J end lost 6 bases, and 3 bases lay between the germline ends. Looked up from germline, CDR1 is KGHSY and CDR2 is FQNENV. CDR3 region: CASSQSANEQFF. The CDR3 nucleotides are TGTGCCAGCAGCCAATCAGCCAATGAGCAGTTCTTC. The full variable domain, with the rest looked up from reference TRBV16 and TRBJ2-1, is GEEVAQTPKHLVRGEGQKAKLYCAPIKGHSYVFWYQQVLKNEFKFLISFQNENVFDETGMPKERFSAKCLPNSPCSLEIQATKLEDSAVYFCASSQSANEQFFGPGTRLTVL.

The chain couples TRBV5-1 to TRBJ2-7; either TRBD1 or TRBD2 may supply D (5 bases each). Trimming pared 3 bases from V and 3 bases from J, leaving 28 bases between. Germline-derived CDR1 and CDR2 are SGHRS and YFSETQ. The CDR3 spans 19 residues. This chain's CDR3 is CASSSTILRPGTGHYEQYF. The CDR3 nucleotides are TGCGCCAGCAGCTCAACGATACTCCGGCCCGGGACGGGGCACTACGAGCAGTACTTC.

The chain is built from TRBV5-6 and TRBJ2-3, with D hard to call. Germline values: CDR1 SGHDT, CDR2 YYEEEE. The CDR3 has 16 amino acids. V lost 2 bases, J lost 1 base, and 14 bases lay in between. The CDR3 nucleotides read TGTGCCAGCAGCTTTGGCGGAACAAAGGGCACAGATACGCAGTATTTT. Protein sequence: CASSFGGTKGTDTQYF. Full variable domain (missing parts from reference TRBV5-6 and TRBJ2-3): DAGVTQSPTHLIKTRGQQVTLRCSPKSGHDTVSWYQQALGQGPQFIFQYYEEEERQRGNFPDRFSGHQFPNYSSELNVNALLLGDSALYLCASSFGGTKGTDTQYFGPGTRLTVL.

The gene calls are TRBV13 and TRBJ2-7, with D perhaps TRBD1 (6 bases). Germline-derived CDR1 and CDR2 are PRHDT and FYEKMQ (reference sequence). Trimming removed 6 bases from V and 2 bases from J, with 17 bases in between. This CDR3 spans 15 amino acids. Here the CDR3 DNA reads TGTGCCAGCAGTCAGATCAACAGGGAAGCCTACGAGCAGTACTTC. Encoded protein: CASSQINREAYEQYF.

This clonotype appeared a single time. The CDR3 DNA reads as TGCGCCAGCAGCTGGGGGACAGGGGGCTTAGGTTACGAGCAGTACTTC. Translating gives CASSWGTGGLGYEQYF. The chain couples TRBV5-1 to TRBJ2-7; 12 bases map to TRBD1. The junction had 8 bases not matched to a gene; V was cut back by 3 bases and J by 4 bases. Germline lookup yields CDR1 SGHRS and CDR2 YFSETQ. This CDR3 is built from 16 residues.

V gene TRBV3-1 combines with J gene TRBJ2-5; D is possibly TRBD1 (6 bases). Trimming left V 0 bases short and J 1 base short, with 12 bases between. This CDR3 is built from 16 residues. The germline gives CDR1 LGHDT, CDR2 YNNKEL (reference sequence). The CDR3 bases are TGTGCCAGCAGCCAAGACACGGACAGATTCCAAGAGACCCAGTACTTC. The encoded protein is CASSQDTDRFQETQYF.

The chain carries TRBV29-1 and TRBJ2-1; 8 bases fit TRBD2. The CDR3 loop spans 13 amino acids. After removal of 4 bases from V and 6 bases from J, the junction contained 5 bases not matched to a gene. Germline values: CDR1 SQVTM, CDR2 ANQGSEA. The CDR3 sequence: CSVAGGSTNEQFF. The CDR3 coding sequence is TGCAGCGTTGCGGGGGGGAGTACCAATGAGCAGTTCTTC.

V usage is TRBV29-1 and J usage is TRBJ2-3, with TRBD1 identical over 11 bases. The CDR3 has 15 amino acids. The V gene's germline CDR1 is SQVTM and CDR2 ANQGSEA. V lost 7 bases and J lost 9; bases outside the gene matches: 15. In nucleotides, the CDR3 is TGCAGCGCCGCCGGTCCCGGACAGGGGGCAGGAACGCAGTATTTT. Translated, it gives CSAAGPGQGAGTQYF.

The chain combines TRBV6-2 or TRBV6-3 with TRBJ2-1, with TRBD2 identical over 10 bases. The CDR3 has 15 residues. Germline assignment: CDR1 MNHEY and CDR2 SVGEGT. V dropped 5 bases and J dropped 4; count of bases not matched to a gene: 5. This chain's CDR3 is CASSPGTSEYNEQFF. CDR3 DNA: TGTGCCAGCAGTCCGGGGACTAGCGAGTACAATGAGCAGTTCTTC.

The chain has TRBV7-2 and TRBJ1-6; D unresolved. The CDR3 totals 14 residues. Germline CDR1 and CDR2: SGHTA and FQGNSA. The V end was cut by 5 bases, the J end by 7 bases, with 12 bases between. The CDR3 nucleotides read TGTGCCAGCAGCCCACGTCTGCAGAATTCACCCCTCCACTTT. Protein product: CASSPRLQNSPLHF.

In this sample, this clonotype turned up once. The chain employs TRBV20-1 and TRBJ2-3, with no clear D. The CDR3 covers 14 residues. The germline V and J ends were trimmed by 0 bases and 0 bases, with 7 bases remaining between them. The V gene's germline CDR1 is DFQATT and CDR2 SNEGSKA (reference sequence). DNA for the CDR3: TGCAGTGCTAGAGATATGGGAAGCACAGATACGCAGTATTTT. This translates into CSARDMGSTDTQYF.

This rearrangement joins TRBV12-3 or TRBV12-4 to TRBJ2-7; D is unclear. V was trimmed by 5 bases and J by 7 bases, leaving 12 bases between them. The CDR3 runs to 12 residues. CDR3 protein: CASSPGFWEQYF. The CDR3 nucleotides read TGTGCCAGCAGTCCGGGCTTCTGGGAGCAGTACTTC.

The chain recombines TRBV20-1 with TRBJ2-2, with D possibly matching TRBD2 (5 bases). CDR1 DFQATT and CDR2 SNEGSKA come from the germline V gene (reference sequence). Deletions cut 6 bases from V and 5 bases from J, with 16 bases between. The CDR3 has 14 amino acids. CDR3 in amino acids: CSAAAIRGTGELFF. CDR3 nucleotides: TGCAGTGCGGCAGCGATTCGGGGAACCGGGGAGCTGTTTTTT.

This clonotype appeared a few times. The V gene is TRBV6-2 or TRBV6-3, the J gene TRBJ2-7; D ambiguous. The CDR3 covers 12 residues. The germline V and J ends were trimmed by 5 bases and 0 bases, with 5 bases remaining between them. Germline CDR1 reads MNHEY; CDR2 reads SVGEGT. CDR3 amino acids: CASSDPSYEQYF. DNA of the CDR3: TGTGCCAGCAGTGATCCCTCCTACGAGCAGTACTTC.

The gene calls are TRBV7-2 and TRBJ2-1, with 13 bases lining up with TRBD2. Germline CDR1 is SGHTA and CDR2 is FQGNSA. V trimming: 2 bases; J trimming: 0 bases; junction bases outside the gene matches: 1. CDR3 length equals 17 residues. In DNA form, the CDR3 reads TGTGCCAGCAGCTTAAGGACTAGCGGGAGCTCCTACAATGAGCAGTTCTTC. Protein sequence: CASSLRTSGSSYNEQFF.